This TCR beta chain is drawn from a study of T cells after yellow fever vaccination. The study, taken as a whole, reports: Highly abundant clonotypes carried over from the bulk population could end up in FACS-sorted repertoires as contaminants. Post-booster repertoires again held most primary-vaccination clones (approximately 96% CD4, roughly 88% CD8).

Many counts were recorded for this clonotype. What it binds is not known. TCRdb reprocessed the 5' RACE reads with MiXCR, giving one entry per CDR3 protein. The sample carries around 300,000 distinct CDR3 sequences, over 4% recorded once. Sample: PBMCs, taken 5 days after the yellow fever booster vaccination. The TCR comes from a man aged 18 to 35 who received the YFV17D yellow fever vaccine.

CDR3 in DNA: TGTGCTAGTGGTGGCGGGGTCCTGAGCGCCGGCTACACCTTC. Translation gives CASGGGVLSAGYTF. The V call is TRBV12-5, the J call TRBJ1-2, with D unclear. Trimming removed 5 bases at V and 8 bases at J, with 18 bases between. In germline, CDR1 is LGHNT, CDR2 FRNRAP. The CDR3 runs to 14 residues.